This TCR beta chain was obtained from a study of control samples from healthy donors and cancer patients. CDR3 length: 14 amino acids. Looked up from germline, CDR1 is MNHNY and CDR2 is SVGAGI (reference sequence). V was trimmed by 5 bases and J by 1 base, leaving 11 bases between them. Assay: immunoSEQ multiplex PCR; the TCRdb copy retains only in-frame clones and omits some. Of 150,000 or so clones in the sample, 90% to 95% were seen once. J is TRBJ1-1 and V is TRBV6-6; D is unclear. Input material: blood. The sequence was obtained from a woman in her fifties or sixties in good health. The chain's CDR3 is CASSTQTENTEAFF. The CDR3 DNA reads TGTGCCAGCAGTACCCAAACAGAGAACACTGAAGCTTTCTTT.